This TCR beta chain was retrieved from a study of cytomegalovirus exposure and HLA in healthy donors. The germline CDR1 and CDR2 sequences are MNHEY and SMNVEV (reference sequence). The length of the CDR3 is 16 residues. V was cut by 5 bases and J by 4 bases, with 18 bases left in between. A multiplex PCR was run with 60 Vbeta primers and 13 Jbeta primers. Generated by immunoSEQ multiplex PCR, the TCRdb table keeps only in-frame clones and is missing some. The table has more than 120,000 clones, around 85% seen once. The source of this sequence is a woman in her 30s in good health and CMV-seronegative. The source material was PBMCs. J is TRBJ2-1 and V is TRBV27; D is possibly TRBD2 (7 bases). CDR3 amino acids: CASSPGGRGRYNEQFF. The CDR3 nucleotides read TGTGCCAGCAGTCCTGGGGGGAGGGGGAGGTACAATGAGCAGTTCTTC.